This T cell receptor beta chain was captured in a study of cytomegalovirus exposure and HLA in healthy donors. Study conclusions and caveats: Testing in vitro showed a few CMV-associated chains specific for CMV antigens.

For this clone: The antigen is unknown.

This CDR3 contains 15 residues. V lost 0 bases, J lost 3 bases, and 9 bases lay in between. CDR1 and CDR2 (germline): SGHAT, FQNNGV. Using immunoSEQ multiplex PCR, the repertoire was profiled, and TCRdb retains in-frame clones only, with some absent. The sample carries 120,000 or so clones, approximately 92% recorded once. The receptor was derived from a woman aged 18-30 years in good health and CMV-seronegative. V gene TRBV11-2 combines with J gene TRBJ2-4, with a weak D call TRBD2 (5 bases). The sample was PBMCs. The CDR3 loop reads CASSLDPGSKNIQYF. DNA for the CDR3: TGTGCCAGCAGCTTAGACCCGGGGAGCAAAAACATTCAGTACTTC.